Listed below are T cell receptor beta chains from one sample, sequenced in a study of OX40 agonist ivuxolimab in advanced cancers. The data were produced by immunoSEQ multiplex PCR, yet TCRdb's version contains in-frame clones alone and is incomplete. The repertoire includes around 58,000 clones, about 94% of them detected once, and less than 20% sits in the top ten. The source material was CD4+ or CD8+ T cells sorted from blood, sampled in a trial of the OX40 agonist ivuxolimab. These receptors all stem from an adult with an advanced solid tumor such as melanoma, head and neck, liver or kidney cancer. CDR3s leave out the opening cysteine and the closing phenylalanine or tryptophan. The D gene is left open where the match is weak. Where a row states a size, it is once, few, many or the class of an expanded clone; other rows omit it.

>.|once|TRBV15
ATSRDIEGTGELF
>.|.|TRBV14
ASSLTGSNEQF
>.|many|TRBV6-1
ASSARGFRYEQY
>TRBD1|.|TRBV29-1
SVLTGDTEAF
>TRBD1|.|TRBV7-9
ASSPSTGPEGAQY
>.|.|TRBV7-9
ASSLPGHTYNEQF
>.|.|TRBV27
ASSSSGVGFTDTQY
>.|once|TRBV6-8
ASSYAESYEQY
>.|.|TRBV11-2
ASSLVQGGGYT
>.|.|TRBV5-6
ASSGGFPTEQF
>.|.|TRBV28
ASGSGYNEQF
>.|.|TRBV10-3
AISLDSGNTEAF
>TRBD1|.|TRBV11-1
ASSTPGQGIGYGYT
>.|.|TRBV9
ASSVGGGPSQPQH
>.|.|TRBV4-1
ASSQGQSSYNEQF
>.|.|TRBV7-3
ASSASGLGSGANVLT
>.|few|TRBV19
ASRPWRNTEAF
>.|.|TRBV29-1
SVEYRDTEAF
>TRBD2|.|TRBV5-6
ASSWGLAGVATGELF
>TRBD1|.|TRBV2
ASSEARVDRSQETQY
>TRBD2|.|TRBV27
ASSLGTSGNEQF
>TRBD1|.|TRBV27
ASGILTGNTDTQY
>TRBD2|.|TRBV5-1
ASSLVAGGNEQF
>.|.|TRBV2
ASSDRGSYNEQF
>.|.|TRBV5-1
ASSVTSYEQY
>.|.|TRBV11-2
ASSLTRTVSYEQY
>TRBD2|.|TRBV27
ASSLSLSLDVLAGRNEQF
>.|once|TRBV6-4
ATFYEQY
>.|medium-sized|TRBV19
ASVGGTHYGYT
>.|.|TRBV19
ASSNKEVPYSYNERF
>TRBD2|.|TRBV4-3
ASSPGVGREDSYNEQF
>TRBD2|.|TRBV14
ASSQDHFRVSGRAIVNTDTQY
>.|.|TRBV2
ASSEANGQWGYEQY
>TRBD2|.|TRBV2
ATKAGPSLVYEQY
>TRBD1|.|TRBV19
ASRDLTGALDQPQH
>TRBD2|.|TRBV29-1
SVPGTSGSYEQY
>.|once|TRBV7-9
ASSLGLDTYNEQF
>TRBD2|.|TRBV7-2
ASSLRTSGSLYEQY
>.|.|TRBV7-2
ASSLVPSIGGETQY
>TRBD2|.|TRBV6-1
ASSAWGGGELF
>TRBD2|.|TRBV5-6
ASSAAGLAGGPFYEQY
>.|.|TRBV6-1
ASSEWGSHYGYT
>TRBD1|.|TRBV7-6
ASSLGPFRDRKNTEAF
>TRBD2|.|TRBV29-1
SVEKGLGNYEQY